Listed here are 26 T cell receptor beta chains from one sample, sequenced in a study of blood T cells in healthy people across ages. A second about 6 to 12 cycle PCR used barcoded and J-beta primers. TCRdb fed the 5' RACE reads into MiXCR, producing one record per CDR3 protein. The sample lists about 1.6 million distinct CDR3 sequences; about 35% were seen once. Material: blood. The receptors derive from a woman younger than 45 in good health.

The chain couples TRBV11-2 to TRBJ1-1; 7 nucleotides line up with TRBD1. J lost 10 bases, V lost 5 bases, and 4 bases had no gene match. The CDR3 spans 11 residues. Germline CDR1 is SGHAT and CDR2 is FQNNGV. CDR3 sequence (DNA): TGTGCCAGCAGCAAGACAGGGACAGCTTTCTTT. Translated: CASSKTGTAFF.

The chain has TRBV3-1 and TRBJ2-1; the D is unclear. The CDR3 is 15 residues long. Between the trimmed V and J ends, which lost 4 bases and 0 bases, there was a span of 10 bases. Germline CDR1 and CDR2: LGHDT and YNNKEL (reference sequence). This CDR3 reads CASSLGVLSYNEQFF. The CDR3, as DNA: TGTGCCAGCAGCCTAGGTGTCCTCTCCTACAATGAGCAGTTCTTC.

This clonotype was observed many times. V usage is TRBV5-1 and J usage is TRBJ2-3, with D unresolved. The V and J ends lost 3 bases and 4 bases respectively, with 15 bases between them. CDR3 size: 15 residues. Germline V gene lookup returns CDR1 SGHRS and CDR2 YFSETQ. Here the CDR3 reads CASSYNLPGADTQYF. The DNA for the CDR3 is TGCGCCAGCAGCTACAACCTCCCAGGTGCAGATACGCAGTATTTT.

The chain links TRBV7-9 to TRBJ2-7, with D unclear. Between the trimmed V and J ends, which lost 3 bases and 3 bases, there was a span of 6 bases. This CDR3 has 12 amino acids. CDR1 is SEHNR, CDR2 FQNEAQ, per germline (reference sequence). CDR3 protein: CASSFKLYEQYF. The CDR3 nucleotides read TGTGCCAGCAGCTTCAAGCTCTACGAGCAGTACTTC.

The chain has TRBV12-3 or TRBV12-4 and TRBJ1-5; a weak D match, TRBD1 (5 bases). The CDR3 spans 14 residues. Trimming left V 8 bases short and J 2 bases short, with 13 bases between. CDR3 protein: CASGRGVGNQPQHF. The DNA for the CDR3 is TGTGCCAGCGGCCGGGGGGTCGGCAATCAGCCCCAGCATTTT.

A few counts support this clonotype. CDR3 loop: CASSEAGPMGYSGANVLTF. The DNA of the CDR3 is TGTGCCAGCAGTGAAGCTGGCCCAATGGGGTACTCTGGGGCCAACGTCCTGACTTTC. The chain couples TRBV2 to TRBJ2-6; D unresolved. Deletions cut 0 bases from V and 0 bases from J, with 15 bases between. The germline CDR1 and CDR2 sequences are SNHLY and FYNNEI. CDR3 length equals 19 residues.

This CDR3 reads CAIRGGWDTEAFF. In nucleotides, the CDR3 is TGTGCCATCCGCGGGGGGTGGGACACTGAAGCTTTCTTT. The rearrangement joins TRBV10-3 to TRBJ1-1; TRBD1 might be the D (5 bases). The V end was cut by 8 bases, the J end by 3 bases, with 13 bases between. Germline values: CDR1 ENHRY, CDR2 SYGVKD. This CDR3 has 13 residues.

V gene TRBV4-1 combines with J gene TRBJ2-1; 8 nucleotides match TRBD2. Unmatched junction bases numbered 22, after V lost 3 bases and J lost 12 bases. This CDR3 contains 18 residues. CDR1 MGHRA and CDR2 YSYEKL come from the germline V gene. CDR3 loop: CASSQVHNGGGPLSWQFF. In nucleotides, the CDR3 is TGCGCCAGCAGCCAGGTTCATAACGGCGGGGGGCCTTTATCGTGGCAGTTCTTC.

The J gene is TRBJ2-1, the V gene TRBV4-2; 12 bases line up with TRBD2. The junction had 8 bases not matched to a gene; V was cut back by 0 bases and J by 8 bases. The germline gives CDR1 LGHNA, CDR2 YNFKEQ. The CDR3 runs 17 residues. This CDR3 is CASSQDVGLAGGDEQFF. CDR3 nucleotide sequence: TGTGCCAGCAGCCAAGATGTGGGGCTAGCGGGGGGGGATGAGCAGTTCTTC.

This clonotype has a handful of counts. The chain has TRBV5-8 and TRBJ2-5, with D possibly called TRBD1 or TRBD2 (5 bases each). V lost 1 base and J 5 bases, leaving 15 bases between the germline ends. The V gene's germline CDR1 is SGHTS and CDR2 YDEGEE. CDR3 length: 15 amino acids. The CDR3 DNA follows: TGTGCCAGCAGCTTGCGGGACGCTAATGTGGAGACCCAGTACTTC. Translation: CASSLRDANVETQYF.

This clonotype was seen more than once but under ten times. J is TRBJ2-3 and V is TRBV13; 8 bases match TRBD2. Germline CDR1 and CDR2: PRHDT and FYEKMQ (reference sequence). This CDR3 is 15 amino acids long. V gave up 1 base and J gave up 4 bases; unmatched junction bases: 4. In nucleotides, the CDR3 is TGTGCCAGCAGCTTAGTCGGGACTAGTCCAGATACGCAGTATTTT. It is translated as CASSLVGTSPDTQYF.

A word on this clonotype: With a much larger clone just one base away, this may be a read error. This sequence joins TRBV12-3 or TRBV12-4 and TRBJ1-2; D possibly corresponds to TRBD1 (5 bases). The CDR3 runs 12 residues. CDR3 sequence (DNA): TGTACCAGCAGCCAGGACACTTATGGCTACACCTTC. Amino acid sequence: CTSSQDTYGYTF.

This clonotype showed up many times. V gene TRBV4-1 combines with J gene TRBJ2-5; 8 bases map to TRBD1. This CDR3 spans 15 amino acids. Germline V gene sequence: CDR1 MGHRA, CDR2 YSYEKL. V gave up 4 bases and J gave up 5 bases; unmatched junction bases: 9. The CDR3 coding sequence is TGCGCCAGCAGCCCAGACAGGGGTTCGCGGGAGACCCAGTACTTC. It translates to CASSPDRGSRETQYF.

A word on this clonotype: This sequence may be a read error, since a much larger clone differs from it by one base. The chain carries TRBV20-1 and TRBJ2-3; TRBD2 agrees at 9 bases. This CDR3 spans 18 amino acids. The junction had 13 bases not matched to a gene; V was cut back by 2 bases and J by 1 base. The V gene's germline CDR1 is DFQATT and CDR2 SNEGSKA (reference sequence). The DNA of the CDR3 is TGCAGTGCTAGAAAATTGTGGCCTAGCGGGACGGGCACAGATACGCAGTATTTT. This encodes CSARKLWPSGTGTDTQYF.

This chain uses TRBV4-1 with TRBJ1-5; no firm D call. V shed 0 bases and J shed 4 bases, with 13 bases lying between them. The CDR3 has 16 amino acids. Per germline, CDR1 MGHRA and CDR2 YSYEKL. The CDR3 loop is CASSQDLAGPNQPQHF. DNA of the CDR3: TGCGCCAGCAGCCAAGATTTGGCAGGTCCGAATCAGCCCCAGCATTTT.

The chain recombines TRBV20-1 with TRBJ2-3; 11 bases are a match to TRBD2. CDR1 and CDR2 from the germline V gene are DFQATT and SNEGSKA (reference sequence). The junction had 22 bases not matched to a gene; V was cut back by 5 bases and J by 0 bases. The CDR3 totals 21 residues. The CDR3 loop reads CSAHNGLLAGEGGGSTDTQYF. The CDR3 DNA follows: TGCAGTGCTCACAATGGTTTACTAGCGGGAGAAGGGGGAGGTAGCACAGATACGCAGTATTTT.

V gene TRBV6-1 combines with J gene TRBJ1-1; D unclear. The germline CDR1 and CDR2 sequences are MNHNS and SASEGT. The CDR3 sequence is 12 residues long. Trimming removed 2 bases at V and 7 bases at J, with 8 bases between. The CDR3 here is CASSEWQYEAFF. The CDR3 DNA sequence: TGTGCCAGCAGTGAATGGCAATATGAAGCTTTCTTT.

The table lists this clonotype with a few counts. The chain uses TRBV27 and TRBJ2-7; 12 nucleotides agree with TRBD1. CDR3 length equals 18 residues. With V trimmed by 2 bases and J by 0 bases, 8 bases remained unmatched. Germline V gene lookup returns CDR1 MNHEY and CDR2 SMNVEV (reference sequence). The CDR3 sequence is CASSLIGTGGPISYEQYF. CDR3 coding DNA: TGTGCCAGCAGTTTAATCGGGACAGGGGGCCCTATCTCCTACGAGCAGTACTTC.

The table lists this clonotype with a few counts. The V and J genes are TRBV14 and TRBJ2-2, with D uncertain. CDR3 length: 14 amino acids. Germline assignment: CDR1 SGHDN and CDR2 FVKESK. V was clipped by 2 bases and J by 1 base, with 5 bases between them. The DNA of the CDR3 is TGTGCCAGCAGCCAATTCTGGAACACCGGGGAGCTGTTTTTT. Its protein product is CASSQFWNTGELFF.

The CDR3: CASSWNYVGYEQYF. In DNA, the CDR3 is TGCGCCAGCAGCTGGAACTACGTGGGTTACGAGCAGTACTTC. The rearrangement links TRBV5-1 to TRBJ2-7; D gene unclear. The V end was cut by 3 bases, the J end by 4 bases, with 14 bases between. The CDR3 runs 14 residues. Germline-derived CDR1 and CDR2 are SGHRS and YFSETQ.

This clonotype was counted ten times or more. The chain is built from TRBV10-3 and TRBJ2-1, with 10 bases aligning to TRBD2. The CDR3 spans 14 residues. The J segment lost 5 bases and the V segment lost 8 bases, leaving 6 bases of the junction unmatched. CDR1 and CDR2 from the germline V gene are ENHRY and SYGVKD. The CDR3 nucleotides read TGTGCCATCGGAGGGACTAGCGACCACAATGAGCAGTTCTTC. Its translation: CAIGGTSDHNEQFF.

Concerning this clonotype itself: A read error may be the cause here, since a much bigger clone is one base away. The chain couples TRBV12-3 or TRBV12-4 to TRBJ2-1; TRBD1 or TRBD2 may be the D gene (6 bases each). The CDR3 is 13 amino acids. The chain's CDR3 is CVSTGGRENEQFF. DNA of the CDR3: TGTGTCAGCACCGGGGGCAGGGAAAATGAGCAGTTCTTC.

This chain connects TRBV7-6 to TRBJ2-4; D possibly corresponds to TRBD2 (5 bases). CDR1 and CDR2 from the germline V gene are SGHVS and FNYEAQ. V was shortened by 1 base and J by 13 bases, with 20 bases between the two germline ends. This CDR3 contains 15 residues. In DNA, the CDR3 is TGTGCCAGCAGCTTAGAGGTCGGGCGAGGGAAGGAGCAGTACTTC. This gives the protein CASSLEVGRGKEQYF.

The rearrangement uses TRBV2 and TRBJ2-7; 8 bases are a match to TRBD1. The CDR3 sequence is 16 residues long. Germline CDR1 is SNHLY and CDR2 is FYNNEI. V gave up 3 bases and J gave up 1 base; unmatched junction bases: 8. CDR3 sequence: CASSDPGQGNSYEQYF. The CDR3 DNA follows: TGTGCCAGCAGTGATCCCGGACAGGGCAATTCCTACGAGCAGTACTTC.

This chain joins TRBV28 and TRBJ2-5, with D unclear. V dropped 1 base and J dropped 5 bases, with 11 bases sitting between them. CDR1 and CDR2 from the germline V gene are MDHEN and SYDVKM. The CDR3 has 14 residues. CDR3 DNA: TGTGCCAGCAGTTTATATCAGGCCAGGGAGACCCAGTACTTC. It translates to CASSLYQARETQYF.

V and J are TRBV29-1 and TRBJ1-1, with D unclear. Germline CDR1 SQVTM, CDR2 ANQGSEA. This CDR3 spans 13 amino acids. V was cut by 3 bases and J by 7 bases, with 15 bases left in between. This chain's CDR3 is CSVEKRFVGEAFF. CDR3 nucleotides: TGCAGCGTTGAGAAAAGGTTTGTTGGTGAAGCTTTCTTT.